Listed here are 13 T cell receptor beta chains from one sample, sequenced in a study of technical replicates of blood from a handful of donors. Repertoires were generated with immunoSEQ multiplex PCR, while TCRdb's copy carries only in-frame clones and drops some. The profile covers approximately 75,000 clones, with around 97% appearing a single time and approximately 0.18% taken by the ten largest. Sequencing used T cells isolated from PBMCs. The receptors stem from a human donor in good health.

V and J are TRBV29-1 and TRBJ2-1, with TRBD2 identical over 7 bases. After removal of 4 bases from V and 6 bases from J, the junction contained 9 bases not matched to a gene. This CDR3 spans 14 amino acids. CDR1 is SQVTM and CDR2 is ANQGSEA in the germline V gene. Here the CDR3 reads CSVVGLAEINEQFF. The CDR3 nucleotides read TGCAGCGTTGTTGGGCTAGCGGAGATCAATGAGCAGTTCTTC.

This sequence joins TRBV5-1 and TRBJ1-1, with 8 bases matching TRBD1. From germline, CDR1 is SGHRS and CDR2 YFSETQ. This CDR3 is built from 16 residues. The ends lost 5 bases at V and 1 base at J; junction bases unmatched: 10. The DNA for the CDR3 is TGCGCCAGCAGTACTTCCCGGGACAGGCAGAACACTGAAGCTTTCTTT. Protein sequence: CASSTSRDRQNTEAFF.

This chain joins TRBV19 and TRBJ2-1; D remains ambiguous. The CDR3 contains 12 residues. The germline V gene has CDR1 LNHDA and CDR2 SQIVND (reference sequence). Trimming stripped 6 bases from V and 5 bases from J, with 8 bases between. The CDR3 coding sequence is TGTGCCAGTAGCCCTGTAGACAATGAGCAGTTCTTC. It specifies CASSPVDNEQFF.

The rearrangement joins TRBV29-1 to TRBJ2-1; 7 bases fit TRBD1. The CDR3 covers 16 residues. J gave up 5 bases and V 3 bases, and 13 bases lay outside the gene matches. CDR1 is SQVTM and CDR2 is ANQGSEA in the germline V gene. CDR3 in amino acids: CSVEGARDRGDNEQFF. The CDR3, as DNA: TGCAGCGTTGAGGGAGCTCGGGACAGAGGGGACAATGAGCAGTTCTTC.

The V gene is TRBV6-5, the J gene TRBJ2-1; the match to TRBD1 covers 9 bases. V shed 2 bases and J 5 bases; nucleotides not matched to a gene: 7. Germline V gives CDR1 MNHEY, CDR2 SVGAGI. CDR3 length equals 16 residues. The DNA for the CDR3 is TGTGCCAGCAGTTACCGGGACAGGGTACCTGACAATGAGCAGTTCTTC. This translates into CASSYRDRVPDNEQFF.

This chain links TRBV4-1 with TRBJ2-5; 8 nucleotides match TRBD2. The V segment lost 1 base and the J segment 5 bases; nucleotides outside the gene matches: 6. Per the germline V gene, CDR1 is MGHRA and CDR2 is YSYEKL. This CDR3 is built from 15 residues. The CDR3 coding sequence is TGCGCCAGCAGCCAAGTCGGGAGGGGGGTTGAGACCCAGTACTTC. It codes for CASSQVGRGVETQYF.

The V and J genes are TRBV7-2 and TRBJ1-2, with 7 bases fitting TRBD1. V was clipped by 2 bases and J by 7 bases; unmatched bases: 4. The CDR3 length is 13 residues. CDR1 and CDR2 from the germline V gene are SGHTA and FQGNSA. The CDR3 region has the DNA TGTGCCAGCAGCTTAAACAGGGGAAGTGGCTACACCTTC. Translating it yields CASSLNRGSGYTF. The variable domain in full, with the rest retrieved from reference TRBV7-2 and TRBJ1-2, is GAGVSQSPSNKVTEKGKDVELRCDPISGHTALYWYRQSLGQGLEFLIYFQGNSAPDKSGLPSDRFSAERTGGSVSTLTIQRTQQEDSAVYLCASSLNRGSGYTFGSGTRLTVV.

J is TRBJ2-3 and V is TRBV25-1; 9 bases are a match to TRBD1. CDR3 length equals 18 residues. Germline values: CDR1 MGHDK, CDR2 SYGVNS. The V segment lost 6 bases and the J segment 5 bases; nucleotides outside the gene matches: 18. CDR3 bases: TGTGCCAGCAGCGCGAAAGGGGACAGGGCTATTGTCAGAGATACGCAGTATTTT. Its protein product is CASSAKGDRAIVRDTQYF.

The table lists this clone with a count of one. CDR3 coding DNA: TGTGCCAGTGGGGGACAGGGGGCGATATACGAGCAGTACTTC. Its translation is CASGGQGAIYEQYF. This chain joins TRBV25-1 and TRBJ2-7, with TRBD1 matching 12 bases. The CDR3 is 14 residues long. J lost 4 bases, V lost 9 bases, and 7 bases had no gene match. Germline CDR1 is MGHDK and CDR2 is SYGVNS.

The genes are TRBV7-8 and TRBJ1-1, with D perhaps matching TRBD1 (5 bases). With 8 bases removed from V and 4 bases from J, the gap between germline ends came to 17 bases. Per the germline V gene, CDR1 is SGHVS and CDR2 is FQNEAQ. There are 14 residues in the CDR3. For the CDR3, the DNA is TGTGCCAGCGCGCCACCTGCCGACAGCACTGAAGCTTTCTTT. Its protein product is CASAPPADSTEAFF.

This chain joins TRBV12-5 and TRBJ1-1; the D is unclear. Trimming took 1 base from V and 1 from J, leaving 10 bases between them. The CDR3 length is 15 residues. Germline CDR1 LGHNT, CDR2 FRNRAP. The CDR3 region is CASGLGRVSNTEAFF. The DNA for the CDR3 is TGTGCTAGTGGTTTGGGACGGGTTTCGAACACTGAAGCTTTCTTT.

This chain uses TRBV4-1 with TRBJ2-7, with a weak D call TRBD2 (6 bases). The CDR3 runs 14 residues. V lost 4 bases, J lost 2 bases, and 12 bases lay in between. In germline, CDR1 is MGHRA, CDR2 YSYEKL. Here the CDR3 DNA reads TGCGCCAGCAGCCCTCCTAGCGTGGCCTACGAGCAGTACTTC. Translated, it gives CASSPPSVAYEQYF.

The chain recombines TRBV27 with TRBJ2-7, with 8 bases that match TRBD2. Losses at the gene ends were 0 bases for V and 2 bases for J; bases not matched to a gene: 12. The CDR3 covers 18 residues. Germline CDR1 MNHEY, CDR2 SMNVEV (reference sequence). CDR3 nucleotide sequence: TGTGCCAGCAGTTTATCGTGGGTAGCGGGGACACGAGCCTACGAGCAGTACTTC. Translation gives CASSLSWVAGTRAYEQYF.